The 25 T cell receptor beta chains listed next were all sequenced from one sample in a study of tumor and adjacent non-tumor tissue in lung cancer. The template was RNA from unsorted bulk tissue. More than 3 cm separated this lung sample from the edge of the tumor. A modified ARM-PCR protocol with three rounds of nested PCR amplified TCRbeta. TCRdb independently ran MiXCR on the multiplex PCR reads; one entry per CDR3 protein. In the table there are 100,000 or so distinct CDR3 sequences, more than 80% of which are singletons. Input material: distant non-tumor lung tissue. The receptors come from a man in his 60s with small cell lung cancer.

This clonotype appeared many times. This chain links TRBV10-2 with TRBJ2-3, with D unclear. The germline V and J ends were trimmed by 4 bases and 0 bases, with 8 bases remaining between them. This CDR3 contains 14 residues. Germline V gene sequence: CDR1 WSHSY, CDR2 SAAADI. The CDR3 coding sequence is TGCGCCAGCAGTGCGTTTACTAGCACAGATACGCAGTATTTT. It specifies CASSAFTSTDTQYF.

The chain combines TRBV5-5 with TRBJ1-4; TRBD1 is a possible D gene (5 bases). CDR1 SGHKS and CDR2 YYEKEE come from the germline V gene (reference sequence). The V gene lost 3 bases and the J gene lost 2 bases, with 14 bases spanning the gap. This CDR3 comprises 16 residues. The CDR3 loop is CASSWGLRGTNEKLFF. CDR3 DNA sequence: TGTGCCAGCAGCTGGGGCCTCAGAGGGACTAATGAAAAACTGTTTTTT. Full variable domain (rest looked up from reference TRBV5-5 and TRBJ1-4): DAGVTQSPTHLIKTRGQQVTLRCSPISGHKSVSWYQQVLGQGPQFIFQYYEKEERGRGNFPDRFSARQFPNYSSELNVNALLLGDSALYLCASSWGLRGTNEKLFFGSGTQLSVL.

On this clonotype itself: Compared with germline, one end of the junction differs, possibly owing to a read error. This rearrangement joins TRBV7-8 to TRBJ1-1, with D perhaps TRBD1 (6 bases). CDR3 length equals 15 residues. Germline V gene data show CDR1 as SGHVS and CDR2 as FQNEAQ. This CDR3 is CASSSGQWKGTEAFF. The CDR3 coding sequence is TGTGCCAGCAGCTCAGGACAGTGGAAGGGCACTGAAGCTTTCTTC.

Note on this clonotype: Because it lacks the conserved phenylalanine or tryptophan at the end, this CDR3 is likely a read error. The rearrangement joins TRBV12-3 or TRBV12-4 to TRBJ2-3; D unclear. The CDR3 totals 12 residues. The CDR3: CASSFYPVAQYL. The CDR3 DNA sequence: TGTGCCAGTAGTTTTTACCCTGTTGCGCAGTATTTA.

A note on this clonotype: One junction end does not reproduce the germline sequence, and a read error may be involved. The chain recombines TRBV29-1 with TRBJ1-2; 7 nucleotides align to TRBD1. The CDR3 has 15 amino acids. Per the germline V gene, CDR1 is SQVTM and CDR2 is ANQGSEA. This CDR3 reads CRVEDRKRTGYGYTF. The CDR3 bases are TGCAGAGTTGAAGATCGTAAGAGGACAGGCTATGGTTACACCTTC.

Concerning this clonotype: A much larger clone is a single base away; this may be a read error. The chain recombines TRBV20-1 with TRBJ1-1; the D gene is possibly TRBD1 (5 bases). Looked up from germline, CDR1 is DFQATT and CDR2 is SNEGSKA (reference sequence). The CDR3 spans 15 residues. The CDR3 loop reads CSTRGPGSIGTEAFF. CDR3 in DNA: TGCAGTACTAGAGGTCCAGGGAGTATAGGAACTGAAGCTTTCTTT.

The rearrangement uses TRBV24-1 and TRBJ1-1, with no clear D. The CDR3 contains 13 residues. Germline CDR1 is KGHDR and CDR2 is SFDVKD. V lost 6 bases and J lost 12, with 19 bases in between. The CDR3 protein is CATSTPENTVTFF. Written as DNA, the CDR3 is TGTGCCACCAGTACCCCCGAGAACACTGTAACTTTCTTT.

Comments on this clonotype: The junction differs from germline at one of its ends, possibly a read error. The chain couples TRBV4-2 to TRBJ2-7; D is ambiguous. The CDR3 runs to 14 residues. In germline, CDR1 is LGHNA, CDR2 YNFKEQ. The CDR3 region has the DNA TGTGCTAGCAGCCAAGGTTTCAGCCCCCACGAGCAGTACTTC. Its protein product is CASSQGFSPHEQYF.

As concerns this clonotype: Compared with germline, one end of the junction differs, possibly owing to a read error. The chain has TRBV29-1 and TRBJ2-2, with 9 bases aligning to TRBD2. This CDR3 spans 16 amino acids. Germline CDR1 is SQVTM and CDR2 is ANQGSEA. CDR3 sequence (DNA): TGCAGCGTTTTGGTAGCGGGAGTCGCGAACACCGGGGAGCTGTGTTTT. Translated, it gives CSVLVAGVANTGELCF.

Regarding this clonotype: The final CDR3 position lacks the conserved phenylalanine or tryptophan, pointing to a likely read error. No DNA is shown, since the ends of the CDR3 on it are uncertain; the CDR3 is the one TCRdb lists. The rearrangement joins TRBV30 to TRBJ2-1; TRBD1 reflects the table's D call only, with no check against the DNA. The CDR3 numbers 13 amino acids, ends counted. The germline gives CDR1 GTSNPN, CDR2 SVGIG (reference sequence). The CDR3 sequence is CAWNTGQDDEQLI.

To note about this clonotype: The junction departs from the called germline gene at one end, perhaps through a read error. V usage is TRBV12-3 or TRBV12-4 and J usage is TRBJ2-2; 7 bases fit TRBD1. This CDR3 is built from 15 residues. The CDR3 here is CANSGGQVNTGELFF. As DNA, the CDR3 is TGTGCCAACAGTGGCGGACAGGTCAACACCGGGGAGCTGTTTTTT.

About this clonotype itself: A read error may be the cause here, since a much bigger clone is one base away. V and J are TRBV30 and TRBJ2-7, with D tentatively TRBD1 (6 bases). This CDR3 is built from 14 residues. Trimming cost V 1 base and J 5 bases, with 15 bases left between them. Germline V gene sequence: CDR1 GTSNPN, CDR2 SVGIG (reference sequence). CDR3 loop: CAWSERGSTHEQYF. The CDR3 region has the DNA TGTGCCTGGAGTGAAAGGGGGAGTACCCACGAGCAGTACTTC.

J is TRBJ1-1 and V is TRBV5-1; no clear D gene. The CDR3 runs 13 residues. Per the germline V gene, CDR1 is SGHRS and CDR2 is YFSETQ. CDR3 in DNA: TGCTCCAACAGCTTGTTAGAGAGCACTGAAGCTTTCTTT. This encodes CSNSLLESTEAFF.

The chain is built from TRBV25-1 and TRBJ2-3; D is undetermined. The CDR3 sequence is 14 residues long. The V and J ends lost 5 bases and 0 bases respectively, with 9 bases between them. The germline V gene encodes CDR1 MGHDK and CDR2 SYGVNS. CDR3 amino acids: CASSRWGSTDTQYF. CDR3 sequence (DNA): TGTGCCAGCAGTCGATGGGGAAGCACAGATACGCAGTATTTT.

The rearrangement links TRBV5-1 to TRBJ1-2; D is uncertain. The germline V gene encodes CDR1 SGHRS and CDR2 YFSETQ. The CDR3 has 13 amino acids. V was trimmed by 4 bases and J by 8 bases, leaving 15 bases between them. CDR3 sequence reads: CASSTDGVYGYTF. The CDR3 nucleotides are TGCGCCAGCAGCACCGACGGGGTATACGGCTACACCTTC.

Points on this clonotype: Sequence at one end of the junction differs from germline and may be a read error. This chain connects TRBV11-2 to TRBJ2-4, with 10 bases that match TRBD2. Germline V gene sequence: CDR1 SGHAT, CDR2 FQNNGV. CDR3 length: 17 residues. The CDR3 region is CTSSGPPGLAIRNIQYF. The CDR3 coding sequence is TGTACCAGCAGCGGACCACCGGGACTAGCGATCAGAAACATTCAGTACTTC.

Details on this clonotype: One junction end does not reproduce the germline sequence, and a read error may be involved. V is TRBV30 and J is TRBJ1-1; D is possibly TRBD1 (6 bases). The CDR3 is 12 amino acids. CDR1 GTSNPN and CDR2 SVGIG come from the germline V gene (reference sequence). The CDR3 sequence: CAWSVRDTEALF. The CDR3, as DNA: TGTGCCTGGAGCGTGAGGGACACTGAAGCTCTCTTT.

In the case of this clonotype: Its ends do not fully match the called genes, so a read error is possible. This rearrangement joins TRBV14 to TRBJ2-1; D possibly uses TRBD1 or TRBD2 (5 bases each). CDR3 length: 15 residues. Germline V gene sequence: CDR1 SGHDN, CDR2 FVKESK. CDR3 sequence: CASGRGTGAYNEQFF. CDR3 DNA: TGTGCCAGCGGCCGAGGGACCGGAGCCTACAATGAACAGTTCTTC.

This chain links TRBV10-3 with TRBJ2-7; 10 bases are shared with TRBD2. CDR1 and CDR2 from the germline V gene are ENHRY and SYGVKD. The CDR3 length is 15 residues. CDR3 loop: CAISEGTSVIYEQCV. The CDR3 bases are TGTGCCATCAGTGAGGGGACTAGCGTGATTTACGAGCAGTGCGTC.

On this clonotype itself: An end of the junction differs from the germline gene, which may be a read error. V usage is TRBV24-1 and J usage is TRBJ2-1; 10 bases map to TRBD1. Germline V gene sequence: CDR1 KGHDR, CDR2 SFDVKD. The CDR3 is 15 amino acids. The CDR3 sequence is CATGDDRGRDFEQFF. CDR3 nucleotide sequence: TGTGCCACCGGTGATGACAGGGGGCGGGATTTTGAGCAGTTCTTT.

With respect to this clonotype: One junction end does not reproduce the germline sequence, and a read error may be involved. The J gene is TRBJ2-7, the V gene TRBV4-1, with TRBD2 matching 9 bases. This CDR3 contains 15 residues. Germline values: CDR1 MGHRA, CDR2 YSYEKL. CDR3 protein: CANSPGTSRSYEQYF. The CDR3 DNA is TGCGCCAACAGCCCAGGGACTAGCCGCTCCTACGAGCAGTACTTC.

Of note for this clonotype: An end of the junction differs from the germline gene, which may be a read error. This rearrangement joins TRBV4-2 to TRBJ2-2, with TRBD2 matching over 11 bases. CDR1 and CDR2 (germline): LGHNA, YNFKEQ. This CDR3 region has 18 residues. The CDR3 nucleotides are TGTACCAGCAGCCAGGGGACTAGCGGAGCGGGGGGCACCGGGGAGCCGTTTTTT. Amino acids: CTSSQGTSGAGGTGEPFF.

A remark on this clonotype: One junction end does not reproduce the germline sequence, and a read error may be involved. The V gene is TRBV20-1, the J gene TRBJ1-1; TRBD1 matches at 10 bases. This CDR3 has 15 amino acids. The V gene's germline CDR1 is DFQATT and CDR2 SNEGSKA (reference sequence). In nucleotides, the CDR3 is TGCAGTGCTAGAGATCCGGGACAGGGGACCACTGAAGTTTTCTTT. Translated: CSARDPGQGTTEVFF.

The sample holds one count of this clonotype. The rearrangement links TRBV10-3 to TRBJ2-2; D is ambiguous. The CDR3 loop spans 15 amino acids. CDR1 and CDR2 from the germline V gene are ENHRY and SYGVKD. V lost 11 bases and J lost 1, with 17 bases in between. CDR3 nucleotide sequence: TGTGCCGTTTCCGTGACCATTGGGAACACCGGGGAGCTGTTTTTT. Its translation is CAVSVTIGNTGELFF.

In the case of this clonotype: Being one base from a much bigger clone, this may be a read error. Since the CDR3 does not end with the conserved phenylalanine or tryptophan, this likely comes from a read error. Written as DNA, the CDR3 is TGCAGTGCTAGAGAGAACAGGGCCGGGGGGGGCTACACCTCC. Translated, it gives CSARENRAGGGYTS. The chain joins TRBV20-1 to TRBJ1-2; possibly TRBD1 for D (6 bases). The CDR3 has 14 amino acids. Germline CDR1 and CDR2: DFQATT and SNEGSKA (reference sequence). Trimming shortened V by 0 bases and J by 8 bases, and 16 bases separated the two germline ends.